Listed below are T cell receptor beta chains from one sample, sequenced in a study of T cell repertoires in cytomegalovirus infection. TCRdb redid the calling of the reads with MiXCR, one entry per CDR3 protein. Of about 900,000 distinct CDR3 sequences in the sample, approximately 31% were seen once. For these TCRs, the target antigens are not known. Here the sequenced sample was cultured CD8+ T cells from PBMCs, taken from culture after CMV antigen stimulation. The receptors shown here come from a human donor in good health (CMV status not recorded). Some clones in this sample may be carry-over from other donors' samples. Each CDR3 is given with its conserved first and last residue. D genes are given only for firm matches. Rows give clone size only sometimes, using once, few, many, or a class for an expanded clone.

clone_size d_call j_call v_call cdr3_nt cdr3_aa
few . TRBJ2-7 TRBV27 TGTGCCAGCAGGATCGGACTTTCAAGCTCCTACGAGCAGTACTTC CASRIGLSSSYEQYF
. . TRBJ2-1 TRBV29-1 TGCAGCGCCTGGGGCAATGAGCAGTTCTTC CSAWGNEQFF
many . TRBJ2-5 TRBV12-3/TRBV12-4 TGTGCCAGCAGCACAGACAGATTTGGAGAGACCCAGTACTTC CASSTDRFGETQYF
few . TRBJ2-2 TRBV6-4 TGTGCCAGATCGGGCAGAGACGCGAACACCGGGGAGCTGTTTTTT CARSGRDANTGELFF
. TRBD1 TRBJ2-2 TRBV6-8 TGTGCCAGCAGTCTCTACTCTCCGGACAGGGGCACCGGGGAGCTGTTTTTT CASSLYSPDRGTGELFF
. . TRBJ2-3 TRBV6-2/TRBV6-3 TGTGCCAGCAGTACCAGGCAGGTAGGAGGGGCAGATACGCAGTATTTT CASSTRQVGGADTQYF
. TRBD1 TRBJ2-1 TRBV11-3 TGTGCCAGCAGCTTTGGACAGGGGGGCCACAATGAGCAGTTCTTC CASSFGQGGHNEQFF
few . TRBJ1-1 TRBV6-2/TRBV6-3 TGTGCCAGCAGTTACTCAGGTTACGACACTGAAGCTTTCTTT CASSYSGYDTEAFF
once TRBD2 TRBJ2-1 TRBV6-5 TGTGCCAGCAGGAGAAGCGGGGGGGCTTTCAATGAGCAGTTCTTC CASRRSGGAFNEQFF
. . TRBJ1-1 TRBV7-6 TGTGCCAGCAGCTTAGGGGCGGTCAGGATCTGGCGCACGAACACTGAAGCTTTCTTT CASSLGAVRIWRTNTEAFF
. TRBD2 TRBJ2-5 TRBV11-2 TGTGCCAGCACCCGGGGGGGGCAGGCCCAAGAGACCCAGTACTTC CASTRGGQAQETQYF
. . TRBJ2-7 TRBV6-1 TGTGCCAGCAGTGTGGGGGGGCAGAACGAGCAGTACTTC CASSVGGQNEQYF
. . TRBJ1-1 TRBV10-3 TGTGCCATCAGTGACCCCGGGACCGGTGAAGCTTTCTTT CAISDPGTGEAFF
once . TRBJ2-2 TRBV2 TGTGCCAGCAGTGAAGTGGGCCGGGGATTCACCGGGGAGCTGTTTTTT CASSEVGRGFTGELFF
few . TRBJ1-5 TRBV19 TGTGCCAGTAGTCGGGACCTAAGGAGCAATCAGCCCCAGCATTTT CASSRDLRSNQPQHF
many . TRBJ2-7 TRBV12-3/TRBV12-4 TGTGCCAGCAGTTTCGGGGGGCCGACCTACGAGCAGTACTTC CASSFGGPTYEQYF
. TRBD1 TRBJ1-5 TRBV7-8 TGTGCCAGCAGCTTAGCTGGACAGGGCGGGGGACGGCCCCAGCATTTT CASSLAGQGGGRPQHF
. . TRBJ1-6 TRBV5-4 TGTGCCAGCAGCCTGGACAGAATTAATTCACCCCTCCACTTT CASSLDRINSPLHF
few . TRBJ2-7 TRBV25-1 TGTGCCAGCAGTGAACAGGGCTATTCCTACGAGCAGTACTTC CASSEQGYSYEQYF
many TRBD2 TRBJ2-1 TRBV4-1 TGCGCCAGCAGCCCCTCACGACTAGCGGGGGGTAACAATGAGCAGTTCTTC CASSPSRLAGGNNEQFF
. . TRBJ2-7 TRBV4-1 TGCGCCAGCAGCCAAGATTTTGTGGCGGGCGCGTTCTACGAGCAGTACTTC CASSQDFVAGAFYEQYF
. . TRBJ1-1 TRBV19 TGTGCCAGTAGTATTGGTGATCGGGTTGACAAGAACACTGAAGCTTTCTTT CASSIGDRVDKNTEAFF
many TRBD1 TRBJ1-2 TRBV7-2 TGTGCCAGCAGCCCAAGGAGACAGGGCGACTATGGCTACACCTTC CASSPRRQGDYGYTF
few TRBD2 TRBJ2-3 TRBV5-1 TGCGCCAGCAGCTTAGGACCAAGCGGGGGGGCCGCCGATACGCAGTATTTT CASSLGPSGGAADTQYF
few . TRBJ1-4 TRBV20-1 TGCAGTGCGCCCCGGACAGAAAAACTGTTTTTT CSAPRTEKLFF
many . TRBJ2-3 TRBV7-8 TGTGCCAGCAGCTTAACCAGGGGCCTCACAGATACGCAGTATTTT CASSLTRGLTDTQYF
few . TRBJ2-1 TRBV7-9 TGTGCCAGCAGCGCCTCAGGGAACCATGAGCAGTTCTTC CASSASGNHEQFF
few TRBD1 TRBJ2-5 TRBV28 TGTGCCAGCCACCAACGACAGGGGCTAACTTACCAAGAGACCCAGTACTTC CASHQRQGLTYQETQYF
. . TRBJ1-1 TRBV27 TGTGCCAGCAGTTTAGTGGAGGATTTGGTTATAGGGAACACTGAAGCTTTCTTT CASSLVEDLVIGNTEAFF
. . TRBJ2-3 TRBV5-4 TGTGCCAGCAGCCCGCGGAGTAGCCGGTTCACAGATACGCAGTATTTT CASSPRSSRFTDTQYF
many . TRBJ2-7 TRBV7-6 TGTGCCAGCAGCTTGAGGACAGACTCCTACGAGCAGTACTTC CASSLRTDSYEQYF
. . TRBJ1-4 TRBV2 TGTGCCAGCAGTGAGCGAGACGGGAATGAAAAACTGTTTTTT CASSERDGNEKLFF
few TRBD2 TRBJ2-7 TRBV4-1 TGCGCCAGCAGCCAAGCGGGGGGTGTGGGAAAGAGCTCCTACGAGCAGTACTTC CASSQAGGVGKSSYEQYF
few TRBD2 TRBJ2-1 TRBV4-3 TGCGCCAGCAGCCAAACGGGACTAGTAAGAGCTTATGAGCAGTTCTTC CASSQTGLVRAYEQFF
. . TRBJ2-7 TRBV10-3 TGTGCCATCGTTAAAGTTAACAGGGAAACCTACGAGCAGTACTTC CAIVKVNRETYEQYF
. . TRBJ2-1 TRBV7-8 TGTGCCAGCAGCTTACATGGGGCCTACAATGAGCAGTTCTTC CASSLHGAYNEQFF
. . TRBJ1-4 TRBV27 TGTGCCAGCAGTCAGGGGACGGTTGCTAATGAAAAACTGTTTTTT CASSQGTVANEKLFF
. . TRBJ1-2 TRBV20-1 TGCAGTGCCCTGCTATGGGACCCTTCAAACTATGGCTACACCTTC CSALLWDPSNYGYTF
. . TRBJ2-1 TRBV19 TGTGCCAGTAGTATCTCGACAGCCTACAATGAGCAGTTCTTC CASSISTAYNEQFF
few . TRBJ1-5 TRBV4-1 TGCGCCAGCAGCCAGACGTCGCAGGACATCACGCAGCATTTT CASSQTSQDITQHF
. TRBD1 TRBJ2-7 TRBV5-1 TGCGCCAGCAATTTTGAGGGACAGGGCCCTCTCGAGCAGTACTTC CASNFEGQGPLEQYF
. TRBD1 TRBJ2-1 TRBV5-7 TGTGCCAGCAGGAGCACCGGGGACAGTTCCTACAATGAGCAGTTCTTC CASRSTGDSSYNEQFF
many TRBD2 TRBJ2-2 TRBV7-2 TGTGCCAGCAGCTCGTTAGCGGGGGGCTACCCCGGGGAGCTGTTTTTT CASSSLAGGYPGELFF
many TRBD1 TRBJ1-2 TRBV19 TGTGCCAGCAGCATCGGGACAGTCTATGGCTACACCTTC CASSIGTVYGYTF
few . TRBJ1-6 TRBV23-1 TGCGCCAGCAGTCAATATTTTTCTATCCACGTCGACCCACCCCTCCACTTT CASSQYFSIHVDPPLHF
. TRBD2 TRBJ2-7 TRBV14 TGTGCCAGCAGCCAGAGCGGGGGCTTAGACGAGCAGTACTTC CASSQSGGLDEQYF
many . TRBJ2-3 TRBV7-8 TGTGCCAGCAGGCCCCTAACCACAGATACGCAGTATTTT CASRPLTTDTQYF
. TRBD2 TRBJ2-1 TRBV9 TGTGCCAGCAGCGGGACTAGCGGGGGGGCGAATGAGCAGTTCTTC CASSGTSGGANEQFF
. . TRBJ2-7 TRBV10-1 TGCGCCAGCACGGACCCGATCCGGCCCTACGAGCAGTACTTC CASTDPIRPYEQYF
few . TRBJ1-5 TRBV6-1 TGTGCCAGCAGACTCAGGGTGGGCAATCAGCCCCAGCATTTT CASRLRVGNQPQHF
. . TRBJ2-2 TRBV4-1 TGCGCCAGCAGCCAAGATAAACGGACCTTCCCCGGGGAGCTGTTTTTT CASSQDKRTFPGELFF
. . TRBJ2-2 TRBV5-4 TGTGCCAGCATCCAGGGAAACACCGGGGAGCTGTTTTTT CASIQGNTGELFF
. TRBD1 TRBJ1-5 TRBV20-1 TGCAGTGCTTTTAGAGGGGGGACAGACTTGAGCAATCAGCCCCAGCATTTT CSAFRGGTDLSNQPQHF
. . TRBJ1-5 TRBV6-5 TGTGCCAACAGTTCGACTCCAGGAATACCAAGCAATCAGCCCCAGCATTTT CANSSTPGIPSNQPQHF
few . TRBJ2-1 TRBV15 TGTGCCACCAGCGCCATCAGGAAGCGGGCCTCCTACAATGAGCAGTTCTTC CATSAIRKRASYNEQFF
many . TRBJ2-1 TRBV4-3 TGCGCCAGCAGCCGTACGGGAACGGGATATGGCAATGAGCAGTTCTTC CASSRTGTGYGNEQFF
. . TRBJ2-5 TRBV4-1 TGCGCCAGCAGCCAAGACCGACAGACAAAGGGGGAGACCCAGTACTTC CASSQDRQTKGETQYF
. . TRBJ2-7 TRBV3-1 TGTGCCAGCAGCCAAGAAGCCTATGAACCCGCTTACGAGCAGTACTTC CASSQEAYEPAYEQYF
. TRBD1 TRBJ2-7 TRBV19 TGTGCCAGTAGTACTTCTTTCCACAGGGGGTTTTACGAGCAGTACTTC CASSTSFHRGFYEQYF